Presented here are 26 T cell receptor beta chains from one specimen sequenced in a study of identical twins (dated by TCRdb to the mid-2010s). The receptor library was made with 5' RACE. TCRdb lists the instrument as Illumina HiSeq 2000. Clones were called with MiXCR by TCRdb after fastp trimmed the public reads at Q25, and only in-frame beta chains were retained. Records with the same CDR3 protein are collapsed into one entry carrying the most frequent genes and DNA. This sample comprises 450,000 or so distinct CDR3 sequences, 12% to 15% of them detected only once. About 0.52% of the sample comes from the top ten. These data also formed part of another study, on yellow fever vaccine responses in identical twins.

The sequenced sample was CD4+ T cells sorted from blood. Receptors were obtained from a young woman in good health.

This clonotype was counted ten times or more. In DNA, the CDR3 is TGTGCCAGCAGCCAGGGACTAACAAACAATGAGCAGTTCTTC. Protein sequence: CASSQGLTNNEQFF. The V call is TRBV3-1, the J call TRBJ2-1, with 7 bases fitting TRBD2. This CDR3 is 14 amino acids long. The germline gives CDR1 LGHDT, CDR2 YNNKEL (reference sequence). Trimming removed 3 bases from V and 5 bases from J; junction bases left unmatched: 4.

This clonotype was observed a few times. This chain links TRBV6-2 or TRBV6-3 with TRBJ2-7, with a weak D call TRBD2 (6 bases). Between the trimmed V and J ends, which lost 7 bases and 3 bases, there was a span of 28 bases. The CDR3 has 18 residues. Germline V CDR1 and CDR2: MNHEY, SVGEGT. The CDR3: CASTSPTAKLGGFYEQYF. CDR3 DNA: TGTGCCAGCACCTCCCCCACCGCTAAGCTCGGGGGATTCTACGAGCAGTACTTC.

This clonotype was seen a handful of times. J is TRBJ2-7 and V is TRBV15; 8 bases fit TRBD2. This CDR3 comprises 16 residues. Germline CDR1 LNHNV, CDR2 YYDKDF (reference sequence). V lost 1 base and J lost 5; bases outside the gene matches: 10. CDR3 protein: CATSRGRTGGNHEQYF. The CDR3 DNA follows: TGTGCCACCAGCAGAGGTCGAACGGGGGGGAATCACGAGCAGTACTTC.

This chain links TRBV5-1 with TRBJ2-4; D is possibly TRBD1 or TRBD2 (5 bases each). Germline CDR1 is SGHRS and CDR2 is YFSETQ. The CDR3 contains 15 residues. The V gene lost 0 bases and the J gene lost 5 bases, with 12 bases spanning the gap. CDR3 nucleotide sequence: TGCGCCAGCAGCTTGGGCCCAGGGACCCAAAACATTCAGTACTTC. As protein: CASSLGPGTQNIQYF. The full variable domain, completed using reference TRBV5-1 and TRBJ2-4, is KAGVTQTPRYLIKTRGQQVTLSCSPISGHRSVSWYQQTPGQGLQFLFEYFSETQRNKGNFPGRFSGRQFSNSRSEMNVSTLELGDSALYLCASSLGPGTQNIQYFGAGTRLSVL.

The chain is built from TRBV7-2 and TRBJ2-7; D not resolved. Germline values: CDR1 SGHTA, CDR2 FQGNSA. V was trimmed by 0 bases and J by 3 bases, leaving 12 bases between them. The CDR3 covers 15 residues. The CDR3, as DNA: TGTGCCAGCAGCTTAGCGGGGTCCGACCTCTACGAGCAGTACTTC. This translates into CASSLAGSDLYEQYF.

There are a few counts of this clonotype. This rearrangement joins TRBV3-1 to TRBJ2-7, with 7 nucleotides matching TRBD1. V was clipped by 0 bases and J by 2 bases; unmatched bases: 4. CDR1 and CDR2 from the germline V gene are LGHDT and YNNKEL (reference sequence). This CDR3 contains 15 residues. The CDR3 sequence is CASSQDPGTAYEQYF. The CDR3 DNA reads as TGTGCCAGCAGCCAAGATCCCGGGACAGCCTACGAGCAGTACTTC.

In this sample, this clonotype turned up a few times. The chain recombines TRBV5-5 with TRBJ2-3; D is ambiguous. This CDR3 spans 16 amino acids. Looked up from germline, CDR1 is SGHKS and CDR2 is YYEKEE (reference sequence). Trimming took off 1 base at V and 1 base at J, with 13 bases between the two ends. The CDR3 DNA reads TGTGCCAGCAGCTTGTATCCGGCCCTGGGCACAGATACGCAGTATTTT. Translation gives CASSLYPALGTDTQYF.

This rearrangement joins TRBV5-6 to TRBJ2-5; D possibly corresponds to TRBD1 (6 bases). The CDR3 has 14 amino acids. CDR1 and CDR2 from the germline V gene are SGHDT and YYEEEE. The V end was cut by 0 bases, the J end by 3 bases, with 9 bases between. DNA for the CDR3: TGTGCCAGCAGCTTGGAAACAGGGAAAGAGACCCAGTACTTC. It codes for CASSLETGKETQYF. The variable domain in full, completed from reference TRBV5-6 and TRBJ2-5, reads DAGVTQSPTHLIKTRGQQVTLRCSPKSGHDTVSWYQQALGQGPQFIFQYYEEEERQRGNFPDRFSGHQFPNYSSELNVNALLLGDSALYLCASSLETGKETQYFGPGTRLLVL.

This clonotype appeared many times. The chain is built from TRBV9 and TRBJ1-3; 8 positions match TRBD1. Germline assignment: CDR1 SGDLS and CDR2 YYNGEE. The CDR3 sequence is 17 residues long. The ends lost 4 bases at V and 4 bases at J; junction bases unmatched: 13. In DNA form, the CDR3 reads TGTGCCAGCAGCCCGACCCCAGGGGGCTTGAAAGGAAACACCATATATTTT. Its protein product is CASSPTPGGLKGNTIYF.

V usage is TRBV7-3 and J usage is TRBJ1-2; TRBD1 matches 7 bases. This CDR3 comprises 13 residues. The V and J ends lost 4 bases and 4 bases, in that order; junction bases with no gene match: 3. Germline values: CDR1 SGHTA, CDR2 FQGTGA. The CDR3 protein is CASSSRTGYGYTF. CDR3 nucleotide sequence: TGTGCCAGCAGCTCCCGGACAGGCTATGGCTACACCTTC.

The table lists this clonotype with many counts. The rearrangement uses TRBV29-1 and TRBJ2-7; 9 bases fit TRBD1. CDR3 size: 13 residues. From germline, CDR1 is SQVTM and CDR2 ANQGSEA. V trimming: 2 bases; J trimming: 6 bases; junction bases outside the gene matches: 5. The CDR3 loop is CSVEKQGAGEQYF. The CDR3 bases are TGCAGCGTTGAAAAACAGGGGGCGGGCGAGCAGTACTTC.

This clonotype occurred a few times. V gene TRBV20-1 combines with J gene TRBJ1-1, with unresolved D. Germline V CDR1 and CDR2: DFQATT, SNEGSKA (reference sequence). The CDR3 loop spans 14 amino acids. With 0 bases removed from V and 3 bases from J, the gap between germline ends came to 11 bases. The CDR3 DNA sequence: TGCAGTGCTAGAGATAGAAGAGGTTACACTGAAGCTTTCTTT. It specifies CSARDRRGYTEAFF.

The CDR3 is CSARGDREAINEQFF. The CDR3 coding sequence is TGCAGTGCTAGAGGGGACAGGGAAGCAATAAATGAGCAGTTCTTC. The chain carries TRBV20-1 and TRBJ2-1; 9 positions agree with TRBD1. The CDR3 spans 15 residues. Per the germline V gene, CDR1 is DFQATT and CDR2 is SNEGSKA (reference sequence). The ends lost 1 base at V and 7 bases at J; junction bases unmatched: 8.

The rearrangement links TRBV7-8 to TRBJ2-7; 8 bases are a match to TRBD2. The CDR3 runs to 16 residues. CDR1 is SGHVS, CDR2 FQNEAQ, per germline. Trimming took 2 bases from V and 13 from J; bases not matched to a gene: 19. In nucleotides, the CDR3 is TGTGCCAGCAGCTTACGAACGGGGTCGGGCCGGGAGGGCCTTTACTTC. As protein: CASSLRTGSGREGLYF.

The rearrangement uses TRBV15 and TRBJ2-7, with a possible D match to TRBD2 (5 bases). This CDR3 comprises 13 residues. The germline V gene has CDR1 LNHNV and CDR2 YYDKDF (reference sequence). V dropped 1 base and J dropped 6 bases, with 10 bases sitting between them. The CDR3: CATSRGTPGEQYF. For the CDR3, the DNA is TGTGCCACCAGCAGAGGGACTCCGGGCGAGCAGTACTTC.

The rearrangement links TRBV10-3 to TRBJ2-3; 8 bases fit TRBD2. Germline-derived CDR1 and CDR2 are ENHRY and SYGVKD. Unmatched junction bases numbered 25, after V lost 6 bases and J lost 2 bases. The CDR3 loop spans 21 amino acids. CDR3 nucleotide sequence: TGTGCCATCAGATCCCCTCCGGGAGGGGGGCGCCGGCGGGAGGACACAGATACGCAGTATTTT. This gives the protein CAIRSPPGGGRRREDTDTQYF.

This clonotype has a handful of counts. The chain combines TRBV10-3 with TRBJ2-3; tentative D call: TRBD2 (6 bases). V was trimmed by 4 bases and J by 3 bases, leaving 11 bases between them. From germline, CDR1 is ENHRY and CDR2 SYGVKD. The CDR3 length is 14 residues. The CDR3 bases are TGTGCCATCAGTGGACGGGAGCGAACAGATACGCAGTATTTT. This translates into CAISGRERTDTQYF.

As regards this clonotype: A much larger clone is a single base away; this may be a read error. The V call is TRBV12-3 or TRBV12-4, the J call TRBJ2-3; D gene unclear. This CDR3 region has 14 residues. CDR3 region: CASTPNSLPDSQYF. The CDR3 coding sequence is TGTGCCAGCACCCCGAATAGCCTTCCAGATTCGCAGTATTTT.

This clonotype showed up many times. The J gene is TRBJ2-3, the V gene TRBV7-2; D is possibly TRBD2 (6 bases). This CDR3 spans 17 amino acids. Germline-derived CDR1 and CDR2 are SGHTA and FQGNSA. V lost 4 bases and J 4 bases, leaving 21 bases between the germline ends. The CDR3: CASSSLGGSGSADTQYF. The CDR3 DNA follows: TGTGCCAGCAGCTCTCTGGGGGGTAGCGGTTCTGCAGATACGCAGTATTTT.

The CDR3 coding sequence is TGTGCCAGCAGTTACACAGGGACAGGGACCGAGCAGTACTTC. Translation gives CASSYTGTGTEQYF. The chain employs TRBV6-2 or TRBV6-3 and TRBJ2-7, with 9 bases fitting TRBD1. This CDR3 spans 14 amino acids. Losses at the gene ends were 2 bases for V and 6 bases for J; bases not matched to a gene: 5. Germline CDR1 and CDR2: MNHEY and SVGEGT.

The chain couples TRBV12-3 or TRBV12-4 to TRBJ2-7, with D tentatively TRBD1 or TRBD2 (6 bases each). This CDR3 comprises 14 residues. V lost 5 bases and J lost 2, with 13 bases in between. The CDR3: CASSDPGGAYEQYF. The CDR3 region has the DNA TGTGCCAGCAGTGACCCCGGGGGCGCCTACGAGCAGTACTTC.

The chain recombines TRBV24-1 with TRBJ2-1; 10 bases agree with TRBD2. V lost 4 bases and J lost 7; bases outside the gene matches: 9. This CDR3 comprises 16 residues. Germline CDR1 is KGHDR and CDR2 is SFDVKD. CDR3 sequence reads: CATSDPAGGQLNEQFF. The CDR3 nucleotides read TGTGCCACCAGTGACCCAGCGGGGGGGCAATTGAATGAGCAGTTCTTC.

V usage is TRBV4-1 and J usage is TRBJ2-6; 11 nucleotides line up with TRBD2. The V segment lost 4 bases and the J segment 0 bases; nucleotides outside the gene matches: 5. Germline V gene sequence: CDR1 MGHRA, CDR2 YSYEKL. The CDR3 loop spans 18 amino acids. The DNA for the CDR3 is TGCGCCAGCAGCCCGGGACTAGCGGCCAACTCTGGGGCCAACGTCCTGACTTTC. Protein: CASSPGLAANSGANVLTF.

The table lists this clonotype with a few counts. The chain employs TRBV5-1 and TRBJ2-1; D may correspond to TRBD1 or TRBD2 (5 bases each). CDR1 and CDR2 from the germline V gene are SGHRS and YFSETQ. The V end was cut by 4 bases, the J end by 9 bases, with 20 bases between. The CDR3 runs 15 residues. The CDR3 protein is CASSAPGTASSEQFF. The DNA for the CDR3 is TGCGCCAGCAGCGCTCCCGGGACGGCCTCTTCTGAGCAGTTCTTC. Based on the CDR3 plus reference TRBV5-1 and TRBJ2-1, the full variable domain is KAGVTQTPRYLIKTRGQQVTLSCSPISGHRSVSWYQQTPGQGLQFLFEYFSETQRNKGNFPGRFSGRQFSNSRSEMNVSTLELGDSALYLCASSAPGTASSEQFFGPGTRLTVL.

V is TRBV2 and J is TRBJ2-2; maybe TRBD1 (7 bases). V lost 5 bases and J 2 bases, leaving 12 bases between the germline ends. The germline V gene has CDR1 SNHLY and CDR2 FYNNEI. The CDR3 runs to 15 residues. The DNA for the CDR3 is TGTGCCAGCAGTTGGCGGGACAGAAACACCGGGGAGCTGTTTTTT. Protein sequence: CASSWRDRNTGELFF.

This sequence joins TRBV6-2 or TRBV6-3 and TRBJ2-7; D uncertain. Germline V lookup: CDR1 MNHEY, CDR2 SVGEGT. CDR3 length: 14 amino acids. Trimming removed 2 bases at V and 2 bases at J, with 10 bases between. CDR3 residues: CASSYGVSTYEQYF. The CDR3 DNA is TGTGCCAGCAGTTACGGTGTCAGTACCTACGAGCAGTACTTC.